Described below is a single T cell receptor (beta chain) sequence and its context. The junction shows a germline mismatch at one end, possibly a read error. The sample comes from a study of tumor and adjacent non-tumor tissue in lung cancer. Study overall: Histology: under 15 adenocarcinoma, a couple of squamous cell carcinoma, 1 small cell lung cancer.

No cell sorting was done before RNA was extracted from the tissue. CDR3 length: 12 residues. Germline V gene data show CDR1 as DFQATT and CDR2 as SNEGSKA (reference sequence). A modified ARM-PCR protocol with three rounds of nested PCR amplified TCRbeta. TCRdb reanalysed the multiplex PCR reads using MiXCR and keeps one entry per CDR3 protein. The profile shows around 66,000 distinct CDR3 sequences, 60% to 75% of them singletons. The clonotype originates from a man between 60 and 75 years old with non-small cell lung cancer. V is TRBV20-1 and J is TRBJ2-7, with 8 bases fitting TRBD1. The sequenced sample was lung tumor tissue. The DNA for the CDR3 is TGCAGTACGAGGGACAGGCCCGACGAGCAGTATTTC. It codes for CSTRDRPDEQYF.